This T cell receptor beta chain was found in a study of blood T cell repertoires in COVID-19. The data were produced by immunoSEQ multiplex PCR, yet TCRdb's version contains in-frame clones alone and is incomplete. The profile shows about 180,000 clones, about 90% of them singletons. Participants came from about 23 US areas, aged roughly 18 to 90 years. The CDR3 covers 14 residues. Germline V gene data show CDR1 as MNHEY and CDR2 as SMNVEV (reference sequence). V gave up 6 bases and J gave up 4 bases; unmatched junction bases: 5. The chain uses TRBV27 and TRBJ2-2; 7 nucleotides agree with TRBD1. The specimen was PBMCs or T cells enriched from blood (not recorded which). The TCR comes from a woman under 30 who had recovered from COVID-19. As DNA, the CDR3 is TGTGCCAGCAGCGACAGGGCTTTCACCGGGGAGCTGTTTTTT. Translated, it gives CASSDRAFTGELFF.